These 31 T cell receptor beta chains were all obtained from the same sample, sequenced in a study of blood T cell repertoires in COVID-19. TCRdb's table, derived via immunoSEQ multiplex PCR, lists solely in-frame clones and lacks some. The sample consists of under 250,000 clones, 75% to 85% of them appearing once. The sequenced sample consisted of peripheral blood. Every receptor here comes from a woman in her thirties or forties with COVID-19, enrolled during active disease.

This chain uses TRBV5-1 with TRBJ2-3, with TRBD2 matching 7 bases. Per the germline V gene, CDR1 is SGHRS and CDR2 is YFSETQ. The CDR3 sequence is 15 residues long. The junction had 9 bases not matched to a gene; V was cut back by 4 bases and J by 4 bases. DNA for the CDR3: TGCGCCAGCAGCCCGCCACTGGGAGGGGCAGATACGCAGTATTTT. Amino acid sequence: CASSPPLGGADTQYF.

The chain recombines TRBV19 with TRBJ1-5; 7 nucleotides line up with TRBD1. Germline CDR1 LNHDA, CDR2 SQIVND (reference sequence). The J segment lost 6 bases and the V segment lost 8 bases, leaving 7 bases of the junction unmatched. The CDR3 has 13 amino acids. The CDR3 protein is CASLLGGGQPQHF. CDR3 DNA sequence: TGTGCCAGTCTTTTAGGGGGCGGTCAGCCCCAGCATTTT. Supplemented by reference TRBV19 and TRBJ1-5, the full variable domain reads DGGITQSPKYLFRKEGQNVTLSCEQNLNHDAMYWYRQDPGQGLRLIYYSQIVNDFQKGDIAEGYSVSREKKESFPLTVTSAQKNPTAFYLCASLLGGGQPQHFGDGTRLSIL.

This clone was picked up a small number of times. The genes are TRBV5-8 and TRBJ1-2, with D possibly being TRBD1 (5 bases). The CDR3 is made up of 15 amino acids. Germline V gene lookup returns CDR1 SGHTS and CDR2 YDEGEE. V was shortened by 7 bases and J by 0 bases, with 16 bases between the two germline ends. CDR3 DNA sequence: TGTGCCAGCGGAGCAAACAGGATCACTAACTATGGCTACACCTTC. Translated: CASGANRITNYGYTF.

The table lists this clone with a few counts. The J gene is TRBJ1-4, the V gene TRBV4-1; 7 bases match TRBD1. The CDR3 totals 15 residues. V dropped 5 bases and J dropped 12; count of bases not matched to a gene: 15. CDR1 is MGHRA and CDR2 is YSYEKL in the germline V gene. CDR3 amino acids: CASSSGQALIAELFF. CDR3 DNA: TGCGCCAGCAGCTCAGGACAGGCCCTTATCGCGGAACTGTTTTTT.

The gene calls are TRBV10-3 and TRBJ1-1; D gene ambiguous. CDR1 and CDR2 from the germline V gene are ENHRY and SYGVKD. The CDR3 totals 13 residues. V lost 6 bases and J lost 1, with 9 bases in between. In DNA form, the CDR3 reads TGTGCCATCAGCATGAGGGAGAACACTGAAGCTTTCTTT. This translates into CAISMRENTEAFF.

The CDR3 DNA reads as TGTGCCAGCAGCCAAATGACAGGGAATGGCTACACCTTC. Encoded protein: CASSQMTGNGYTF. The chain uses TRBV14 and TRBJ1-2, with TRBD1 matching 7 bases. CDR3 size: 13 residues. Losses at the gene ends were 2 bases for V and 6 bases for J; bases not matched to a gene: 3. Germline V CDR1 and CDR2: SGHDN, FVKESK.

This clone came up a few times. The chain has TRBV2 and TRBJ1-6; TRBD1 aligns across 7 bases. CDR3 length equals 14 residues. The V gene end was trimmed by 3 bases and the J gene end by 7 bases; junction bases not matched to a gene: 3. Germline lookup yields CDR1 SNHLY and CDR2 FYNNEI. This CDR3 reads CASSDVRGNSPLHF. The CDR3 DNA follows: TGTGCCAGCAGTGACGTCAGGGGGAATTCACCCCTCCACTTT.

CDR3 in amino acids: CASTGLGGDTQYF. The CDR3 DNA reads as TGCGCCAGCACGGGACTAGGGGGTGATACGCAGTATTTT. The chain links TRBV5-1 to TRBJ2-3, with 8 bases lining up with TRBD2. The ends lost 6 bases at V and 6 bases at J; junction bases unmatched: 6. CDR3 length: 13 amino acids. Germline V gives CDR1 SGHRS, CDR2 YFSETQ.

In this sample, this clone turned up once. This chain uses TRBV10-3 with TRBJ1-4, with 8 nucleotides matching TRBD1. CDR1 and CDR2 from the germline V gene are ENHRY and SYGVKD. The CDR3 covers 15 residues. V trimming: 5 bases; J trimming: 2 bases; junction bases outside the gene matches: 4. This CDR3 reads CAISTGGSTNEKLFF. DNA for the CDR3: TGTGCCATCAGTACAGGGGGATCTACTAATGAAAAACTGTTTTTT.

A few counts support this clone. This chain uses TRBV5-4 with TRBJ2-7; D is perhaps TRBD2 (6 bases). V lost 4 bases to trimming and J lost 3 bases, with 11 bases between them. The CDR3 totals 13 residues. From germline, CDR1 is SGHNT and CDR2 YYREEE (reference sequence). The CDR3 DNA is TGTGCCAGCAGCAGGGACGGGAGCTACGAGCAGTACTTC. Encoded protein: CASSRDGSYEQYF.

The gene calls are TRBV19 and TRBJ2-3, with TRBD2 identical over 13 bases. CDR3 length equals 16 residues. CDR1 is LNHDA, CDR2 SQIVND, per germline (reference sequence). V dropped 5 bases and J dropped 7; count of bases not matched to a gene: 9. The CDR3 spells CASSLGLAGVSYTQYF. CDR3 sequence (DNA): TGTGCCAGTAGTCTCGGACTAGCGGGAGTATCCTATACGCAGTATTTT.

Regarding this clone: This same CDR3 is encoded by further DNA sequences in the sample. This chain joins TRBV9 and TRBJ2-1, with 8 bases fitting TRBD1. The V gene's germline CDR1 is SGDLS and CDR2 YYNGEE. Trimming cost V 0 bases and J 2 bases; bases outside gene matches: 1. The CDR3 spans 15 residues. Here the CDR3 reads CASSVGTGPYNEQFF. In DNA form, the CDR3 reads TGTGCCAGCAGCGTAGGGACAGGGCCCTACAATGAGCAGTTCTTC.

The CDR3, as DNA: TGTGCCAGCAGCCGTACTAGCGGGAGAGGTGGGGGGGAGCTGTTTTTT. It specifies CASSRTSGRGGGELFF. The genes are TRBV11-2 and TRBJ2-2; 11 nucleotides match TRBD2. The V gene end was trimmed by 5 bases and the J gene end by 8 bases; junction bases not matched to a gene: 10. This CDR3 region has 16 residues. Germline V CDR1 and CDR2: SGHAT, FQNNGV.

The J gene is TRBJ2-3, the V gene TRBV29-1; TRBD2 agrees at 10 bases. The V segment lost 7 bases and the J segment 0 bases; nucleotides outside the gene matches: 7. Germline values: CDR1 SQVTM, CDR2 ANQGSEA. The CDR3 contains 15 residues. The CDR3, as DNA: TGCAGCGCCGGACTAGCGGCCGCTAGCACAGATACGCAGTATTTT. This gives the protein CSAGLAAASTDTQYF.

V gene TRBV19 combines with J gene TRBJ2-7; TRBD1 matches at 8 bases. The V gene end was trimmed by 9 bases and the J gene end by 7 bases; junction bases not matched to a gene: 5. CDR3 length equals 11 residues. Germline loops: CDR1 LNHDA, CDR2 SQIVND (reference sequence). CDR3 in amino acids: CASQGAREQYF. The CDR3 nucleotides are TGTGCCAGCCAGGGGGCGCGTGAGCAGTACTTC.

This chain connects TRBV19 to TRBJ1-1, with unresolved D. Germline values: CDR1 LNHDA, CDR2 SQIVND (reference sequence). The CDR3 covers 13 residues. V shed 5 bases and J shed 5 bases, with 12 bases lying between them. The CDR3 region has the DNA TGTGCCAGTAGTTCCAACCCTGAGACTGAAGCTTTCTTT. Protein sequence: CASSSNPETEAFF.

The chain couples TRBV6-6 to TRBJ2-7; TRBD2 aligns across 14 bases. V lost 3 bases to trimming and J lost 6 bases; unmatched junction nucleotides: 7. The CDR3 is made up of 16 amino acids. Per the germline V gene, CDR1 is MNHNY and CDR2 is SVGAGI (reference sequence). This CDR3 reads CASSYSAGTSGSEQYF. The CDR3 region has the DNA TGTGCCAGCAGTTATTCCGCCGGGACTAGCGGGAGCGAGCAGTACTTC.

The gene calls are TRBV11-2 and TRBJ1-2; no clear D. Trimming removed 5 bases at V and 4 bases at J, with 8 bases between. This CDR3 is built from 12 residues. Germline V lookup: CDR1 SGHAT, CDR2 FQNNGV. In DNA, the CDR3 is TGTGCCAGCAGCCCGGGGATCTATGGCTACACCTTC. Protein product: CASSPGIYGYTF.

The chain links TRBV6-6 to TRBJ1-2; weak D call: TRBD1 (5 bases). The CDR3 has 14 amino acids. Germline assignment: CDR1 MNHNY and CDR2 SVGAGI (reference sequence). Between the trimmed V and J ends, which lost 6 bases and 4 bases, there was a span of 15 bases. The CDR3 reads CASSYTGGSYGYTF. In DNA, the CDR3 is TGTGCCAGCAGCTATACCGGGGGATCCTATGGCTACACCTTC.

The rearrangement uses TRBV5-1 and TRBJ1-2; D remains ambiguous. Germline V gene lookup returns CDR1 SGHRS and CDR2 YFSETQ. V was trimmed by 3 bases and J by 8 bases, leaving 17 bases between them. CDR3 length: 14 amino acids. This CDR3 is CASSSEGFLGGYTF. In nucleotides, the CDR3 is TGCGCCAGCAGCTCAGAGGGATTCCTCGGGGGCTACACCTTC. Looking up the rest from reference TRBV5-1 and TRBJ1-2 gives the full variable domain: KAGVTQTPRYLIKTRGQQVTLSCSPISGHRSVSWYQQTPGQGLQFLFEYFSETQRNKGNFPGRFSGRQFSNSRSEMNVSTLELGDSALYLCASSSEGFLGGYTFGSGTRLTVV.

The chain links TRBV18 to TRBJ2-7, with D possibly matching TRBD1 (5 bases). Germline V gene sequence: CDR1 KGHSH, CDR2 LQKENI. V lost 3 bases to trimming and J lost 6 bases, with 9 bases between them. This CDR3 region has 12 residues. CDR3 protein: CASSPADSEQYF. For the CDR3, the DNA is TGTGCCAGCTCACCTGCCGACAGCGAGCAGTACTTC.

The chain is built from TRBV5-4 and TRBJ2-3; 8 bases map to TRBD2. CDR3 length equals 14 residues. Germline V gene lookup returns CDR1 SGHNT and CDR2 YYREEE (reference sequence). The V segment lost 4 bases and the J segment 6 bases; nucleotides outside the gene matches: 7. The CDR3 protein is CASSLGGAGDTQYF. The CDR3 region has the DNA TGTGCCAGCAGCCTCGGGGGGGCCGGGGATACGCAGTATTTT.

This clone showed up just once. The rearrangement links TRBV11-2 to TRBJ2-3; no clear D gene. V was pared by 0 bases and J by 4 bases, with 14 bases between. Germline assignment: CDR1 SGHAT and CDR2 FQNNGV. This CDR3 spans 16 amino acids. The CDR3 spells CASSLDPSRAADTQYF. CDR3 in DNA: TGTGCCAGCAGCTTAGATCCGTCTCGTGCAGCAGATACGCAGTATTTT.

This clone was detected a few times. This chain connects TRBV18 to TRBJ1-3; TRBD1 agrees at 8 bases. The V segment lost 3 bases and the J segment 4 bases; nucleotides outside the gene matches: 11. Germline V gives CDR1 KGHSH, CDR2 LQKENI. This CDR3 is 17 amino acids long. The chain's CDR3 is CASSPSPQGASGNTIYF. In DNA, the CDR3 is TGTGCCAGCTCACCTTCTCCCCAGGGGGCGTCAGGAAACACCATATATTTT. Using reference TRBV18 and TRBJ1-3 for the parts outside the CDR3, the full variable domain is NAGVMQNPRHLVRRRGQEARLRCSPMKGHSHVYWYRQLPEEGLKFMVYLQKENIIDESGMPKERFSAEFPKEGPSILRIQQVVRGDSAAYFCASSPSPQGASGNTIYFGEGSWLTVV.

This clone was detected a few times. V usage is TRBV12-3 or TRBV12-4 and J usage is TRBJ1-2; 8 positions match TRBD1. With V trimmed by 5 bases and J by 12 bases, 8 bases remained unmatched. The CDR3 is 12 residues long. The CDR3 nucleotides are TGTGCCAGCAGTCCAGGACAGGGCCGAAACACCTTC. Protein: CASSPGQGRNTF.

The gene calls are TRBV18 and TRBJ1-5; D perhaps matches TRBD1 (6 bases). Germline V gene sequence: CDR1 KGHSH, CDR2 LQKENI. The V end lost 2 bases, the J end lost 4 bases, and 18 bases lay between the germline ends. CDR3 length: 17 residues. CDR3 protein: CASSPENLGQPNQPQHF. The CDR3 DNA reads TGTGCCAGCTCACCAGAGAACCTCGGACAGCCTAATCAGCCCCAGCATTTT.

The V gene is TRBV7-9, the J gene TRBJ1-1, with D possibly matching TRBD1 (5 bases). CDR1 and CDR2 (germline): SEHNR, FQNEAQ (reference sequence). The length of the CDR3 is 15 residues. The germline V and J ends were trimmed by 2 bases and 2 bases, with 12 bases remaining between them. As DNA, the CDR3 is TGTGCCAGCAGCTTACGTCAGGGAACCAACACTGAAGCTTTCTTT. Amino acids: CASSLRQGTNTEAFF.

This chain joins TRBV27 and TRBJ2-2, with D unresolved. V lost 3 bases, J lost 6 bases, and 5 bases lay in between. CDR3 length: 12 residues. Looked up from germline, CDR1 is MNHEY and CDR2 is SMNVEV (reference sequence). The CDR3 DNA follows: TGTGCCAGCAGTTTCGCGGCCGGGGAGCTGTTTTTT. Translating gives CASSFAAGELFF.

The chain carries TRBV2 and TRBJ1-6; no definite D call. Trimming left V 5 bases short and J 10 bases short, with 21 bases between. Per germline, CDR1 SNHLY and CDR2 FYNNEI. This CDR3 comprises 16 residues. CDR3 DNA: TGTGCCAGCAGTTCAGGCGGACCAGCTCCGGGGTCACCCCTCCACTTT. Translation: CASSSGGPAPGSPLHF.

The chain employs TRBV7-7 and TRBJ2-2, with D possibly matching TRBD2 (6 bases). The germline gives CDR1 SSHAT, CDR2 FNYEAQ (reference sequence). CDR3 length: 14 amino acids. V shed 1 base and J shed 6 bases, with 9 bases lying between them. Written as DNA, the CDR3 is TGTGCCAGCAGCTTAGGGGGGGACGCCGGGGAGCTGTTTTTT. Translating gives CASSLGGDAGELFF.

V and J are TRBV5-8 and TRBJ2-4; D is perhaps TRBD2 (5 bases). Deletions cut 1 base from V and 0 bases from J, with 11 bases between. The CDR3 totals 16 residues. Germline CDR1 is SGHTS and CDR2 is YDEGEE. This CDR3 reads CASSLRGILAKNIQYF. For the CDR3, the DNA is TGTGCCAGCAGCTTGCGGGGAATCCTAGCCAAAAACATTCAGTACTTC.